This T cell receptor (beta chain) was found in a study of cytomegalovirus exposure and HLA in healthy donors. Study results and caveats: In a later analysis, a missense DCLRE1C variant was linked to TCR beta V- and J-gene trimming. Reported results showed that the classifier diagnosed cytomegalovirus status with high specificity and sensitivity.

CDR3 length: 14 residues. The trim removed 6 bases at V and 3 bases at J, leaving 6 bases unmatched. Germline lookup yields CDR1 MNHEY and CDR2 SVGAGI. A remark on this clone: Its matching antigen is unknown.

With 60 Vbeta and 13 Jbeta primers, the PCR was carried out. As processed by the authors: Among the unique TCR beta chains that a later analysis counted, about 81 million in all, roughly 10 million were shared. Assay: immunoSEQ multiplex PCR; the TCRdb copy retains only in-frame clones and omits some. V and J calls and clone size are those listed in that table; D and trimming were worked out from the DNA. The sample lists around 130,000 clones, roughly 88% seen once, with under 2% in the top ten. The sequenced material came from PBMCs. The rearrangement joins TRBV6-5 to TRBJ2-7; 9 positions match TRBD1. This sequence originates from a boy between 5 and 17 years old in good health and CMV-seronegative. CDR3 in amino acids: CASRPGTGSYEQYF. CDR3 coding DNA: TGTGCCAGCAGACCCGGGACAGGGAGCTACGAGCAGTACTTC.